This T cell receptor (beta chain) was recovered during a study of OX40 agonist ivuxolimab in advanced cancers. Study as a whole: Ivuxolimab, which patients received intravenously every 2 weeks, was dosed at 0.01 to 10 mg/kg.

The repertoire was sequenced with immunoSEQ multiplex PCR; TCRdb's copy has only in-frame clones and lacks some. Altogether some 60,000 clones are present, roughly 90% being singletons, with the ten largest covering more than 15%. About this clone: Its antigen is not known.

This CDR3 comprises 14 residues. V was clipped by 3 bases and J by 7 bases, with 15 bases between them. CDR1 is MNHNS and CDR2 is SASEGT in the germline V gene. General study points: Some nonresponders also had low normalized T-cell clonal expansion.

The sequence was obtained from an adult with an advanced solid tumor such as melanoma, head and neck, liver or kidney cancer. The V and J genes are TRBV6-1 and TRBJ1-2; perhaps TRBD1 as D (5 bases). Sequences were derived from CD4+ or CD8+ T cells sorted from blood, sampled in a trial of the OX40 agonist ivuxolimab. CDR3 amino acids: CASSEWAAGGGYTF. The DNA of the CDR3 is TGTGCCAGCAGTGAGTGGGCCGCGGGGGGTGGCTACACCTTC.